The TCR beta chain described here comes from a study of T cells after yellow fever vaccination. TCRdb reprocessed the 5' RACE reads with MiXCR, giving one entry per CDR3 protein. This table has under 400,000 distinct CDR3 sequences, roughly 12% appearing once. In germline, CDR1 is SGHRS, CDR2 YFSETQ. The CDR3 extends over 13 amino acids. Trimming left V 0 bases short and J 4 bases short, with 7 bases between. At least ten counts were recorded for this clonotype. Sequencing used PBMCs, obtained on the day of the first yellow fever vaccination. The TCR originated in a man aged 18 to 29 who received the YFV17D yellow fever vaccine. This rearrangement joins TRBV5-1 to TRBJ1-2; D unresolved. This CDR3 is CASSLGQTYGYTF. In DNA, the CDR3 is TGCGCCAGCAGCTTGGGGCAGACCTATGGCTACACCTTC.